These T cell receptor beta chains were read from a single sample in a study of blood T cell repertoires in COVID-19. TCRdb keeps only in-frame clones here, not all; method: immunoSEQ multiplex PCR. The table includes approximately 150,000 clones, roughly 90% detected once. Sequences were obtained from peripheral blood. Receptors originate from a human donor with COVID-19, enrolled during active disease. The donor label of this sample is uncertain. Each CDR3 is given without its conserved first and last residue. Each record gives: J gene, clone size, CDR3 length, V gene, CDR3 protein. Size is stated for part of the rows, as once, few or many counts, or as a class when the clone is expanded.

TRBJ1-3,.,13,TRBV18,ASSPGLSSGNTIY
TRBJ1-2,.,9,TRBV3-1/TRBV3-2,ASSHYYGYT
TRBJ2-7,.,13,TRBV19,ASSPQTGGPDEQY
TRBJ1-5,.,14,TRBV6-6,ASSSTRDRAHQPQH
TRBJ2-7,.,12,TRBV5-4,ASSFRTGTYEQY
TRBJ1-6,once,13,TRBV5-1,ASSLETGENSPLH
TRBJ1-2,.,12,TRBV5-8,ASSLDPGGSGYT
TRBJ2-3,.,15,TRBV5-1,ASSWGPAGGNADTQY
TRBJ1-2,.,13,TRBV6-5,ASSYSSGATYGYT
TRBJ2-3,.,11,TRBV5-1,ASSQGSTDTQY
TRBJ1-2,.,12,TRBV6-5,ASSYAQGAEGYT
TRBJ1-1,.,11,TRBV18,ASSPVGEAEAF
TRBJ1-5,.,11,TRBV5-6,ARSRGINQPQH
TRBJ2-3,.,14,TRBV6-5,ASSYVWEAGADTQY
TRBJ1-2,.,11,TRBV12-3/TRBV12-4,ASSPRGTYGYT
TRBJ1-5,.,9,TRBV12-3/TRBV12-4,DRGRDQPQH
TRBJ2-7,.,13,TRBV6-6,ASNIDGRGLVEQY
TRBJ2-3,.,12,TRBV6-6,ASSYSTGGDTQY
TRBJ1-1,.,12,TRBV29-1,SVESAAGVGEAF
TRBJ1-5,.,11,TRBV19,ASSAGVGQPQH
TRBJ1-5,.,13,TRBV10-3,AIRPGQGDNQPQH
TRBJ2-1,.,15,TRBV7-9,ASSSPRGAGGGNEQF
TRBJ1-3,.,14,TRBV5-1,ASSLWAGGSGNTIY
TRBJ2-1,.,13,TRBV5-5,ASSLGTSGDNEQF
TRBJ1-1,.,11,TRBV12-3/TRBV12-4,ASRPGGDTEAF
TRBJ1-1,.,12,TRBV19,ASSIVGFRREAF
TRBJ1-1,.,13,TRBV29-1,SVGKGGHWNTEAF
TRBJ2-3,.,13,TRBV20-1,SASIRTGVTDTQY
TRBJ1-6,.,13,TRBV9,ASSVGSSYNSPLH